Reported below is one T cell receptor (beta chain). TCRdb keeps only in-frame clones here, not all; method: immunoSEQ multiplex PCR. The data contain 200,000 to 250,000 clones, around four fifths of them singletons. This sample was taken from a study of blood T cell repertoires in COVID-19. The CDR3 length is 12 residues. Losses at the gene ends were 6 bases for V and 7 bases for J; bases not matched to a gene: 3. Germline values: CDR1 SGHNT, CDR2 YYREEE (reference sequence). V gene TRBV5-4 combines with J gene TRBJ1-2, with 10 bases identical to TRBD1. This TCR came from an elderly woman with COVID-19, enrolled during active disease. The sequencing input was peripheral blood. The CDR3 is CASNRQGAGYTF. For the CDR3, the DNA is TGTGCCAGCAACCGACAGGGGGCTGGCTACACCTTC.